Detailed here is one T cell receptor (beta chain). Antigen unknown. The sample is drawn from a study of STAT3 mutations in large granular lymphocyte leukemia. Study results and caveats: In some patients, a small highly pathogenic clone possibly went undetected. In several patients, dominant TCR clone burden exceeded STAT3 mutant burden, suggesting STAT3 mutation arose secondarily. In about 35% of the 18 patients, new TCR clonotypes emerged after therapy. Variable sampling intervals and differing treatment regimens complicated linking therapy response to TCR clonal burden changes. In T-cell large granular lymphocyte leukemia, about half of patients showed multiple immunodominant subclonotypes.

Assay: immunoSEQ multiplex PCR; the TCRdb copy retains only in-frame clones and omits some. The sample shows about 42,000 clones, roughly 81% of them seen only once. Germline V gene sequence: CDR1 MNHNY, CDR2 SVGAGI (reference sequence). This CDR3 has 14 residues. Trimming removed 6 bases from V and 2 bases from J, with 11 bases in between. This sequence joins TRBV6-6 and TRBJ1-3, with D unresolved. Sequenced material: PBMCs. This sequence was found in a human donor with T large granular lymphocyte leukemia. Some clones in this sample may be carry-over from other donors' samples. CDR3 protein: CASRQTRAGNTIYF. The DNA for the CDR3 is TGTGCCAGCAGACAGACTAGGGCTGGAAACACCATATATTTT.